The 29 T cell receptor beta chains reported below all come from one sample, sequenced in a study of T-cell memory formation after mild COVID-19. TCRdb called the 5' RACE reads again in MiXCR, with one record for every CDR3 protein. The sample carries about 320,000 distinct CDR3 sequences, roughly an eighth recorded once. Sequenced input: PBMCs or a T cell subset sorted from them (not recorded which). All receptors derive from a man aged 18 to 29 who had mild COVID-19 (a few samples of this study predate the infection). Cell type and time point are not known.

This clonotype was seen repeatedly, ten times or more. The rearrangement joins TRBV5-1 to TRBJ2-2; D is perhaps TRBD1 (5 bases). Germline CDR1 reads SGHRS; CDR2 reads YFSETQ. The CDR3 contains 13 residues. V was trimmed by 2 bases and J by 6 bases, leaving 8 bases between them. In DNA, the CDR3 is TGCGCCAGCAGCTTTCCAGGGCCCGGGGAGCTGTTTTTT. This codes for CASSFPGPGELFF.

The V call is TRBV20-1, the J call TRBJ2-7; TRBD1 aligns across 9 bases. CDR1 and CDR2 from the germline V gene are DFQATT and SNEGSKA (reference sequence). The CDR3 has 13 amino acids. V trimming: 5 bases; J trimming: 7 bases; junction bases outside the gene matches: 9. As DNA, the CDR3 is TGCAGTGCTCGGACAGGGGAAAGTCGGGAGCAGTACGTC. Translation: CSARTGESREQYV.

There are many counts of this clonotype. The gene calls are TRBV10-3 and TRBJ2-7, with TRBD2 as a possible D gene (6 bases). CDR3 length: 17 amino acids. Germline V gene lookup returns CDR1 ENHRY and CDR2 SYGVKD. V lost 0 bases to trimming and J lost 0 bases, with 15 bases between them. The CDR3 region is CAISESPTSRTSYEQYF. The CDR3, as DNA: TGTGCCATCAGTGAGTCGCCTACTAGCCGTACCTCCTACGAGCAGTACTTC.

This chain links TRBV7-3 with TRBJ2-2; D is uncertain. Trimming pared 1 base from V and 6 bases from J, leaving 9 bases between. This CDR3 is built from 14 residues. Germline loops: CDR1 SGHTA, CDR2 FQGTGA. The DNA of the CDR3 is TGTGCCAGCAGCTTAATGTCCAGCTCCGGGGAGCTGTTTTTT. Translation: CASSLMSSSGELFF.

This clonotype was seen more than once but under ten times. The chain is built from TRBV4-1 and TRBJ1-1; TRBD1 matches 7 bases. After removal of 3 bases from V and 8 bases from J, the junction contained 9 bases not matched to a gene. The CDR3 totals 14 residues. The germline V gene has CDR1 MGHRA and CDR2 YSYEKL. CDR3 region: CASSQAPGGREAFF. The DNA of the CDR3 is TGCGCCAGCAGCCAGGCACCAGGGGGACGGGAAGCTTTCTTT.

The table lists this clonotype with a few counts. The chain has TRBV7-2 and TRBJ2-7, with TRBD2 matching over 7 bases. Germline V gives CDR1 SGHTA, CDR2 FQGNSA. The CDR3 is 12 amino acids. V gave up 6 bases and J gave up 7 bases; unmatched junction bases: 6. The CDR3 is CASSHPGGEQYF. For the CDR3, the DNA is TGTGCCAGCAGTCACCCGGGGGGAGAGCAGTACTTC. The full variable domain, its missing parts supplied by reference TRBV7-2 and TRBJ2-7, is GAGVSQSPSNKVTEKGKDVELRCDPISGHTALYWYRQSLGQGLEFLIYFQGNSAPDKSGLPSDRFSAERTGGSVSTLTIQRTQQEDSAVYLCASSHPGGEQYFGPGTRLTVT.

In its sample, this clonotype was seen a few times. This sequence joins TRBV5-1 and TRBJ2-1; D may be TRBD1 (6 bases). Trimming left V 4 bases short and J 1 base short, with 18 bases between. Germline CDR1 reads SGHRS; CDR2 reads YFSETQ. The CDR3 spans 17 residues. The CDR3 DNA reads TGCGCCAGCAGCCCACGAGGGACATTTTTGTCCTACAATGAGCAGTTCTTC. Translation: CASSPRGTFLSYNEQFF.

This clonotype was found many times. The CDR3 region is CASTWDRVDNQPQHF. In DNA, the CDR3 is TGTGCCAGTACCTGGGACAGGGTCGATAATCAGCCCCAGCATTTT. The V call is TRBV19, the J call TRBJ1-5, with 9 bases that match TRBD1. J gave up 4 bases and V 7 bases, and 8 bases lay outside the gene matches. Germline lookup yields CDR1 LNHDA and CDR2 SQIVND (reference sequence). CDR3 length: 15 amino acids.

There are a few counts of this clonotype. Written as DNA, the CDR3 is TGTGCCAGCAGCCCGGGGACAGGAACTTACACCGGGGAGCTGTTTTTT. It encodes CASSPGTGTYTGELFF. V and J are TRBV11-3 and TRBJ2-2; TRBD1 matches at 8 bases. CDR1 SGHNT and CDR2 YENEEA come from the germline V gene. The CDR3 is 16 residues long. V was clipped by 5 bases and J by 3 bases; unmatched bases: 8.

This clonotype showed up many times. This chain uses TRBV20-1 with TRBJ2-1, with a tentative D call TRBD1 (6 bases). The CDR3 has 14 residues. Germline CDR1 and CDR2: DFQATT and SNEGSKA (reference sequence). V lost 6 bases to trimming and J lost 5 bases, with 17 bases between them. The CDR3 loop is CSADARRGNNEQFF. In DNA, the CDR3 is TGCAGTGCCGATGCGCGCAGGGGCAACAATGAGCAGTTCTTC.

This clonotype appeared many times. This rearrangement joins TRBV12-3 or TRBV12-4 to TRBJ2-3; 9 bases agree with TRBD2. The CDR3 is 15 residues long. V shed 5 bases and J 6 bases; nucleotides not matched to a gene: 9. CDR3: CASSQTSGSRDTQYF. The CDR3 nucleotides are TGTGCCAGCAGTCAGACTAGCGGCTCCCGGGATACGCAGTATTTT.

This chain links TRBV7-8 with TRBJ1-5, with a weak D call TRBD1 (5 bases). The CDR3 sequence is 19 residues long. Trimming left V 5 bases short and J 0 bases short, with 23 bases between. Germline lookup yields CDR1 SGHVS and CDR2 FQNEAQ. CDR3 sequence (DNA): TGTGCCAGCAGCCCATATGGTAGGCAGGGAACGTATAGCAATCAGCCCCAGCATTTT. Encoded protein: CASSPYGRQGTYSNQPQHF.

This clonotype was seen a few times. The chain is built from TRBV9 and TRBJ1-2; maybe TRBD1 (5 bases). This CDR3 comprises 12 residues. CDR1 SGDLS and CDR2 YYNGEE come from the germline V gene. V dropped 2 bases and J dropped 8 bases, with 10 bases sitting between them. Here the CDR3 DNA reads TGTGCCAGCAGCGTCTCGGGGCAAGGCTACACCTTC. It translates to CASSVSGQGYTF.

This clonotype came up a few times. The chain carries TRBV29-1 and TRBJ2-3, with 12 bases fitting TRBD2. Germline V lookup: CDR1 SQVTM, CDR2 ANQGSEA. This CDR3 has 16 residues. V lost 2 bases and J lost 5; bases outside the gene matches: 8. CDR3 sequence reads: CSVELWRTSGKDTQYF. CDR3 nucleotide sequence: TGCAGCGTTGAATTATGGCGGACTAGCGGGAAAGATACGCAGTATTTT.

This clonotype turned up a few times. The chain employs TRBV29-1 and TRBJ1-2; no clear D gene. This CDR3 contains 11 residues. Germline-derived CDR1 and CDR2 are SQVTM and ANQGSEA. The V end lost 4 bases, the J end lost 2 bases, and 5 bases lay between the germline ends. CDR3: CSVGVNYGYTF. In DNA, the CDR3 is TGCAGCGTTGGGGTGAACTATGGCTACACCTTC.

This chain connects TRBV30 to TRBJ2-3; D might be TRBD1 or TRBD2, each matching 5 bases. The V end was cut by 2 bases, the J end by 1 base, with 13 bases between. CDR1 and CDR2 (germline): GTSNPN, SVGIG (reference sequence). The CDR3 sequence is 15 residues long. Here the CDR3 reads CAWSFGTTGTDTQYF. CDR3 coding DNA: TGTGCCTGGAGTTTCGGGACCACGGGCACAGATACGCAGTATTTT.

The CDR3: CASSPGGAGGDEQFF. The CDR3 DNA sequence: TGTGCCAGCAGCCCTGGAGGTGCGGGGGGCGACGAGCAGTTCTTC. This sequence joins TRBV7-9 and TRBJ2-1; 8 nucleotides align to TRBD2. Trimming removed 5 bases from V and 10 bases from J; junction bases left unmatched: 13. This CDR3 is 15 amino acids long. From germline, CDR1 is SEHNR and CDR2 FQNEAQ (reference sequence).

The V call is TRBV25-1, the J call TRBJ2-2, with D uncertain. The CDR3 covers 12 residues. V was trimmed by 3 bases and J by 6 bases, leaving 5 bases between them. CDR1 and CDR2 from the germline V gene are MGHDK and SYGVNS. CDR3 protein: CASSESSGELFF. In DNA form, the CDR3 reads TGTGCCAGCAGTGAGTCCTCCGGGGAGCTGTTTTTT.

The J gene is TRBJ2-1, the V gene TRBV16; D is perhaps TRBD2 (5 bases). The CDR3 consists of 16 residues. Germline V gene sequence: CDR1 KGHSY, CDR2 FQNENV. V was pared by 8 bases and J by 7 bases, with 24 bases between. CDR3 residues: CASSPADLWAQNEQFF. The CDR3 DNA is TGTGCCAGCTCCCCAGCGGATCTTTGGGCACAGAATGAGCAGTTCTTC.

This clonotype was found a few times. This chain connects TRBV4-3 to TRBJ1-1; D is undetermined. CDR1 and CDR2 from the germline V gene are LGHNA and YSLEER. The CDR3 runs to 14 residues. V was cut by 0 bases and J by 3 bases, with 8 bases left in between. CDR3 in amino acids: CASSQDLGDTEAFF. CDR3 DNA: TGCGCCAGCAGCCAAGATCTCGGGGACACTGAAGCTTTCTTT.

This clonotype was seen at least ten times. J is TRBJ2-3 and V is TRBV4-3; D remains ambiguous. This CDR3 has 14 amino acids. Germline CDR1 LGHNA, CDR2 YSLEER. The V end lost 0 bases, the J end lost 0 bases, and 4 bases lay between the germline ends. In DNA, the CDR3 is TGCGCCAGCAGCCAAGATGCTAGCACAGATACGCAGTATTTT. Amino acids: CASSQDASTDTQYF.

This clonotype occurred many times. V and J are TRBV4-1 and TRBJ1-6; no definite D call. CDR3 length equals 14 residues. CDR1 and CDR2 from the germline V gene are MGHRA and YSYEKL. Trimming took 6 bases from V and 5 from J, leaving 11 bases between them. The CDR3 spells CASRNTANNSPLHF. The CDR3 DNA is TGCGCCAGCAGGAACACTGCAAATAATTCACCCCTCCACTTT.

Note on this clonotype: This may be a read error: a much more frequent sequence differs by one nucleotide. The chain is built from TRBV5-1 and TRBJ2-3; weak D call: TRBD2 (6 bases). This CDR3 is 16 amino acids long. The V gene's germline CDR1 is SGHRS and CDR2 YFSETQ. The CDR3, as DNA: TGCGCCAGCAGCCCCCCGGGGCGGGGAGGCACAGATACGCGGTATTTT. As protein: CASSPPGRGGTDTRYF.

This chain links TRBV6-2 or TRBV6-3 with TRBJ2-5; 14 bases line up with TRBD2. The CDR3 contains 16 residues. CDR1 is MNHEY and CDR2 is SVGEGT in the germline V gene. V shed 5 bases and J 7 bases; nucleotides not matched to a gene: 9. CDR3 coding DNA: TGTGCCAGCAGTCACGGGACTAGCGGGGGCCGGGGGACCCAGTACTTC. Translation gives CASSHGTSGGRGTQYF.

In its sample, this clonotype was seen a few times. The rearrangement joins TRBV12-3 or TRBV12-4 to TRBJ1-3; D unclear. CDR3 length: 12 amino acids. V lost 10 bases, J lost 4 bases, and 11 bases lay in between. The CDR3, as DNA: TGTGCCAACCAGAGAGTGGGAAACACCATATATTTT. This sequence encodes CANQRVGNTIYF.

The V and J genes are TRBV5-1 and TRBJ2-7; TRBD2 agrees at 12 bases. The CDR3 runs to 15 residues. V lost 5 bases to trimming and J lost 3 bases; unmatched junction nucleotides: 6. From germline, CDR1 is SGHRS and CDR2 YFSETQ. CDR3 sequence reads: CASRYTSGGLYEQYV. Here the CDR3 DNA reads TGCGCCAGCAGGTATACTAGCGGGGGGCTCTACGAGCAGTACGTC.

This clonotype showed up just a few times. The gene calls are TRBV6-5 and TRBJ2-5, with 8 bases lining up with TRBD1. The CDR3 loop spans 17 amino acids. The germline V gene has CDR1 MNHEY and CDR2 SVGAGI. With V trimmed by 1 base and J by 3 bases, 10 bases remained unmatched. The CDR3 bases are TGTGCCAGCAGTTACTGGGCACAGGGGGTGGCAGAAGAGACCCAGTACTTC. Its translation is CASSYWAQGVAEETQYF.

This clonotype was seen only a few times. V is TRBV27 and J is TRBJ2-7; 8 positions match TRBD1. The CDR3 runs 16 residues. CDR1 MNHEY and CDR2 SMNVEV come from the germline V gene (reference sequence). The V gene end was trimmed by 8 bases and the J gene end by 6 bases; junction bases not matched to a gene: 18. Here the CDR3 DNA reads TGTGCCAGCCTGAGAGAACCGGGACAGGAGCCCTCCGAGCAGTACGTC. It translates to CASLREPGQEPSEQYV.

This clonotype appeared a few times. The chain carries TRBV9 and TRBJ2-3, with 7 positions matching TRBD2. CDR1 SGDLS and CDR2 YYNGEE come from the germline V gene. The CDR3 consists of 14 residues. V gave up 4 bases and J gave up 5 bases; unmatched junction bases: 7. The CDR3 coding sequence is TGTGCCAGCAGCCCCCGGGGGGATGGAGATACGCAGTATTTT. Protein: CASSPRGDGDTQYF.